These T cell receptor beta chains were read from a single sample in a study of blood T cell repertoires in COVID-19. Using immunoSEQ multiplex PCR, the repertoire was profiled, and TCRdb retains in-frame clones only, with some absent. The sample shows 45,000 to 65,000 clones, roughly 91% of them seen only once. The sequencing sample was made of peripheral blood. All receptors come from a human donor in a cohort sampled during active COVID-19. The CDR3 runs from the conserved cysteine through the conserved F or W. The D gene is left open where the match is weak. Size is omitted from some rows. Given values are once, few, many or a class for expanded clones.

D	size	V	J	CDR3	DNA
-	-	TRBV28	TRBJ2-6	CASSLHSPGKAGANVLTF	TGTGCCAGCAGTTTACATAGTCCGGGAAAGGCTGGGGCCAACGTCCTGACTTTC
TRBD1	-	TRBV5-4	TRBJ2-7	CASSGWTGLSDEQYF	TGTGCCAGCAGTGGATGGACAGGGCTTTCCGACGAGCAGTACTTC
TRBD2	-	TRBV25-1	TRBJ2-2	CASSEAGVTGELFF	TGTGCCAGCAGTGAAGCGGGAGTCACCGGGGAGCTGTTTTTT
TRBD1	-	TRBV27	TRBJ2-1	CASSVSTGAGNEQFF	TGTGCCAGCAGTGTTAGCACAGGGGCTGGCAATGAGCAGTTCTTC
TRBD2	-	TRBV4-3	TRBJ2-1	CASSQGASGLYNEQFF	TGCGCCAGCAGCCAAGGGGCTAGCGGGTTATACAATGAGCAGTTCTTC
-	-	TRBV7-9	TRBJ1-2	CASSLDTGYGYTF	TGTGCCAGCAGCTTAGACACAGGCTATGGCTACACCTTC
-	-	TRBV7-9	TRBJ2-1	CASSSRRGNLFEEQFF	TGTGCCAGCAGCTCCCGACGGGGGAACCTCTTTGAGGAGCAGTTCTTC
TRBD2	-	TRBV5-4	TRBJ2-5	CASSSGGDLQETQYF	TGTGCCAGCAGCTCTGGGGGGGACCTCCAAGAGACCCAGTACTTC
TRBD1	-	TRBV3-1/TRBV3-2	TRBJ1-2	CASSQPQGSYGYTF	TGTGCCAGCAGCCAACCACAGGGGAGCTATGGCTACACCTTC
-	once	TRBV2	TRBJ2-3	CASSPPGVDTDTQYF	TGTGCCAGCAGCCCCCCCGGGGTAGATACAGATACGCAGTATTTT
TRBD2	-	TRBV11-3	TRBJ2-5	CASSLDRRRIAGQETQYF	TGTGCCAGCAGCTTAGATCGGCGTCGTATAGCGGGTCAAGAGACCCAGTACTTC
TRBD1	once	TRBV7-8	TRBJ2-7	CASSLDRGWSEQYF	TGTGCCAGCAGCCTCGACAGGGGATGGAGCGAGCAGTACTTC
-	once	TRBV9	TRBJ2-5	CASSVITGRGETQYF	TGTGCCAGCAGCGTCATTACAGGGCGGGGGGAGACCCAGTACTTC
TRBD1	-	TRBV7-2	TRBJ1-4	CASSSIQGADEKLFF	TGTGCCAGCAGCTCCATCCAGGGGGCGGATGAAAAACTGTTTTTT
-	-	TRBV6-4	TRBJ2-1	CASRDREGGEQFF	TGTGCCAGCAGGGACAGGGAGGGCGGTGAGCAGTTCTTC
TRBD1	-	TRBV7-2	TRBJ1-4	CASSTRTGSNEKLFF	TGTGCCAGCAGCACTAGGACAGGTTCTAATGAAAAACTGTTTTTT
-	-	TRBV28	TRBJ1-2	CASTLDSLRGYGYTF	TGTGCCAGCACCCTGGACAGTCTGAGAGGCTATGGCTACACCTTC
-	-	TRBV29-1	TRBJ2-6	CSVGAGGFGANVLTF	TGCAGCGTTGGGGCAGGTGGTTTTGGGGCCAACGTCCTGACTTTC
TRBD1	-	TRBV7-2	TRBJ1-3	CASSADRGHSGNTIYF	TGTGCCAGCAGCGCTGACAGGGGCCACTCTGGAAACACCATATATTTT
TRBD1	-	TRBV18	TRBJ1-1	CASSPPFGQGVNTEAFF	TGTGCCAGCTCACCACCGTTTGGACAGGGCGTCAACACTGAAGCTTTCTTT
TRBD1	-	TRBV6-5	TRBJ2-5	CASSRGQPTQETQYF	TGTGCCAGCAGCAGGGGACAGCCGACTCAAGAGACCCAGTACTTC
-	-	TRBV5-1	TRBJ1-2	CASSYDTGKGGYTF	TGCGCCAGCAGCTACGATACAGGGAAGGGGGGCTACACCTTC
-	-	TRBV3-1/TRBV3-2	TRBJ2-5	CASSQSGGGGEETQYF	TGTGCCAGCAGCCAGAGTGGGGGAGGAGGGGAGGAGACCCAGTACTTC
-	-	TRBV11-3	TRBJ2-1	CASSLRAGRREAYEQFF	TGTGCCAGCAGCTTAAGGGCAGGGAGGCGGGAAGCGTATGAGCAGTTCTTC
TRBD2	-	TRBV3-1/TRBV3-2	TRBJ2-1	CASSRARLAGVAQFF	TGTGCCAGCAGCCGCGCTAGACTAGCGGGAGTGGCGCAGTTCTTC
-	-	TRBV19	TRBJ1-4	CASSILSANEKLFF	TGTGCCAGTAGTATTTTGTCCGCTAATGAAAAACTGTTTTTT
-	-	TRBV30	TRBJ2-3	CAWSRGSDTQYF	TGTGCCTGGAGTAGGGGCTCAGATACGCAGTATTTT
TRBD1	-	TRBV5-6	TRBJ1-5	CASSHRGARYSNQPQHF	TGTGCCAGCAGCCACAGGGGGGCCCGATATAGCAATCAGCCCCAGCATTTT
-	-	TRBV5-1	TRBJ2-7	CASSDPGSAYEQYF	TGCGCCAGCAGCGACCCAGGCTCAGCCTACGAGCAGTACTTC
-	-	TRBV5-8	TRBJ2-4	CASTQGSKNIQYF	TGTGCCAGCACACAGGGCTCCAAAAACATTCAGTACTTC
-	-	TRBV30	TRBJ1-5	CAWRAPGAGGNQPQHF	TGTGCCTGGAGAGCCCCGGGGGCGGGGGGCAATCAGCCCCAGCATTTT
-	-	TRBV7-9	TRBJ2-1	CASSPRDSDLNEQFF	TGTGCCAGCAGCCCCCGGGACTCCGACCTCAATGAGCAGTTCTTC
TRBD2	-	TRBV5-6	TRBJ2-3	CASSLTSGEARYF	TGTGCCAGCAGCTTGACTAGCGGGGAGGCGCGGTATTTT
-	-	TRBV4-1	TRBJ1-3	CASSQATGPIPGNTIYF	TGCGCCAGCAGCCAAGCTACAGGGCCTATACCTGGAAACACCATATATTTT
-	-	TRBV2	TRBJ1-3	CASSLSDYSGNTIYF	TGTGCCAGCAGCCTAAGCGACTACTCTGGAAACACCATATATTTT
-	-	TRBV29-1	TRBJ1-2	CSVGGGGGSRYGYTF	TGCAGCGTCGGAGGAGGGGGGGGCTCGCGGTATGGCTACACCTTC
TRBD2	-	TRBV10-2	TRBJ2-2	CASRNPGLAGGPVGELFF	TGCGCCAGCAGGAACCCGGGACTAGCGGGGGGGCCAGTCGGGGAGCTGTTTTTT
-	-	TRBV24-1	TRBJ1-1	CATSDSTSTGRGQAFF	TGTGCCACCAGTGATTCTACCTCGACAGGCCGAGGCCAAGCTTTCTTT
-	-	TRBV11-3	TRBJ2-3	CASSLGQATDTQYF	TGTGCCAGCAGCTTAGGACAAGCCACAGATACGCAGTATTTT
-	-	TRBV11-2	TRBJ2-5	CASSLETRLQETQYF	TGTGCCAGCAGCTTAGAGACCCGACTACAAGAGACCCAGTACTTC
-	-	TRBV7-9	TRBJ1-2	CASSLAPQGYTF	TGTGCCAGCAGCTTAGCTCCGCAGGGCTACACCTTC
TRBD1	-	TRBV15	TRBJ2-2	CATSRAGTGGGGGELFF	TGTGCCACCAGCAGAGCTGGGACAGGGGGTGGAGGCGGGGAGCTGTTTTTT
TRBD1	-	TRBV5-1	TRBJ1-1	CASSGTGQGEAFF	TGCGCCAGCAGCGGGACAGGGCAGGGTGAAGCTTTCTTT
-	-	TRBV29-1	TRBJ2-2	CSACVTNTGELFF	TGCAGCGCCTGCGTCACGAACACCGGGGAGCTGTTTTTT
TRBD2	-	TRBV11-3	TRBJ2-3	CASSYRSGRNIPTDTQYF	TGTGCCAGCAGCTATCGAAGCGGGAGAAATATTCCCACAGATACGCAGTATTTT
TRBD1	once	TRBV19	TRBJ1-5	CASSRQGASNQPQHF	TGTGCCAGTAGTAGACAGGGGGCCAGCAATCAGCCCCAGCATTTT
-	-	TRBV5-6	TRBJ2-1	CASSLRAGVGSYNEQFF	TGTGCCAGCAGCTTGAGGGCAGGGGTTGGGTCCTACAATGAGCAGTTCTTC
TRBD1	once	TRBV4-1	TRBJ1-4	CASSPPDRGRNEKLFF	TGCGCCAGCAGCCCCCCGGACAGGGGGCGAAATGAAAAACTGTTTTTT
-	-	TRBV5-1	TRBJ2-3	CASSLEQGRRHTDTQYF	TGCGCCAGCAGCTTGGAACAGGGGAGGAGGCACACAGATACGCAGTATTTT
-	-	TRBV14	TRBJ1-2	CASSQVRGSGYTF	TGTGCCAGCAGCCAAGTACGAGGCTCTGGCTACACCTTC